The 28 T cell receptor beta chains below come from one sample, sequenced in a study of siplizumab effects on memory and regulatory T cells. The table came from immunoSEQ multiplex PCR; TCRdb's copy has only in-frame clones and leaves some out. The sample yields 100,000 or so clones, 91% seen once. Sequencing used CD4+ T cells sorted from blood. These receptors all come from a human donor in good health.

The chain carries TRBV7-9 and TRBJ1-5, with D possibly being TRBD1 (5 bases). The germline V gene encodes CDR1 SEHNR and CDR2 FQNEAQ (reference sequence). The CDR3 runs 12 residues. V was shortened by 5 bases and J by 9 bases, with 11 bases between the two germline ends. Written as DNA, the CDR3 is TGTGCCAGCAGCCCCCCGAGGGGGCCCCAGCATTTT. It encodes CASSPPRGPQHF. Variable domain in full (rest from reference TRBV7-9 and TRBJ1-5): DTGVSQNPRHKITKRGQNVTFRCDPISEHNRLYWYRQTLGQGPEFLTYFQNEAQLEKSRLLSDRFSAERPKGSFSTLEIQRTEQGDSAMYLCASSPPRGPQHFGDGTRLSIL.

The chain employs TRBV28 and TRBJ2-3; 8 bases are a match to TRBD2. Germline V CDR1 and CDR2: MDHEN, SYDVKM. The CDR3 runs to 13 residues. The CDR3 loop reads CAAGDNTPDTQYF. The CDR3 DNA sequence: TGTGCAGCGGGAGACAACACCCCAGATACGCAGTATTTT.

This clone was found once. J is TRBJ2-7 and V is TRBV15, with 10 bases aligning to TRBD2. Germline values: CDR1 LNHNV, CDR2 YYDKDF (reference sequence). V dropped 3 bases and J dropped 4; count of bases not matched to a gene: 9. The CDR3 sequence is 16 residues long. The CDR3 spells CATSSGRSSGGYEQYF. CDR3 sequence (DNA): TGTGCCACCAGCAGTGGTCGGTCTAGCGGGGGATACGAGCAGTACTTC.

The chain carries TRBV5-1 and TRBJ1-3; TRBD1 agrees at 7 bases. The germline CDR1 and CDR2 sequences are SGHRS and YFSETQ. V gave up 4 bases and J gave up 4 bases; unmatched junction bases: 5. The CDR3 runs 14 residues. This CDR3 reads CASSTGTAGNTIYF. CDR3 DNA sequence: TGCGCCAGCAGCACCGGGACAGCCGGAAACACCATATATTTT.

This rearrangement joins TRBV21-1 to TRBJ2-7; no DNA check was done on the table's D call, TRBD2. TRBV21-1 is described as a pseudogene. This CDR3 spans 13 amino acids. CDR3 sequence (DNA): TGTGCCAGCAGCAAAGGCGCACCCTACGAGCAGTACTTC. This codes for CASSKGAPYEQYF.

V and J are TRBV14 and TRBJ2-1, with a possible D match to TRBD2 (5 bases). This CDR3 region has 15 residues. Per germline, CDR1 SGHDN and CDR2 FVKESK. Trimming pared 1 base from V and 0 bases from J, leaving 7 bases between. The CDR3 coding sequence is TGTGCCAGCAGCCAAGCGGCGGGCTCCTACAATGAGCAGTTCTTC. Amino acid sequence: CASSQAAGSYNEQFF.

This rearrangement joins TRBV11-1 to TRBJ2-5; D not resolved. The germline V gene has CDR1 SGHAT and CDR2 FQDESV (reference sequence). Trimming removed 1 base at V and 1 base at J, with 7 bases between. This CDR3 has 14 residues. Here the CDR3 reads CASSLGRVQETQYF. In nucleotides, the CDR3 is TGTGCCAGCAGCTTAGGCAGAGTCCAAGAGACCCAGTACTTC.

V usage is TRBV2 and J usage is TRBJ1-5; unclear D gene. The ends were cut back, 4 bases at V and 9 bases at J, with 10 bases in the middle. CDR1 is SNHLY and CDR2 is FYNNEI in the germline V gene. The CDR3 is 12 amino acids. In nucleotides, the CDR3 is TGTGCCAGCAGTGTAGACCTTTTGCCCCAGCATTTT. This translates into CASSVDLLPQHF.

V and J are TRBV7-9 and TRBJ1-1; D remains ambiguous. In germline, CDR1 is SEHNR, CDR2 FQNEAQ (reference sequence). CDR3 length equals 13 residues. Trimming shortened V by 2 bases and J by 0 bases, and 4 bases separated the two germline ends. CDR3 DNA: TGTGCCAGCAGCTTATCGGTGAACACTGAAGCTTTCTTT. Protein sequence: CASSLSVNTEAFF.

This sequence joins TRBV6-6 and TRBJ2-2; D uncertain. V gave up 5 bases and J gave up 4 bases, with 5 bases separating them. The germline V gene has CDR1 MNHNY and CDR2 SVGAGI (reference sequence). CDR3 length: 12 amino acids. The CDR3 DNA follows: TGTGCCAGCAGTGGGGTCACCGGGGAGCTGTTTTTT. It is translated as CASSGVTGELFF.

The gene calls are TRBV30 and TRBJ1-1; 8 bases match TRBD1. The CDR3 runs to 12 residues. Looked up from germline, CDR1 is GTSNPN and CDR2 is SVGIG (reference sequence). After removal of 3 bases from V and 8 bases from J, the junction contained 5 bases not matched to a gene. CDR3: CAWSRGPGEAFF. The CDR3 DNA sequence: TGTGCCTGGAGCAGGGGGCCGGGGGAAGCTTTCTTT.

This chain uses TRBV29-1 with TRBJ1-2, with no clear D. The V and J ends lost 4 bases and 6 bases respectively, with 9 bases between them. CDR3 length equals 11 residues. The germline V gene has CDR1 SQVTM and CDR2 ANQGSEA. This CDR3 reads CSVGEGNGYTF. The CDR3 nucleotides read TGCAGCGTTGGAGAGGGCAATGGCTACACCTTC. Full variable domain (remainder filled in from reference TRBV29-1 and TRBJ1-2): SAVISQKPSRDICQRGTSLTIQCQVDSQVTMMFWYRQQPGQSLTLIATANQGSEATYESGFVIDKFPISRPNLTFSTLTVSNMSPEDSSIYLCSVGEGNGYTFGSGTRLTVV.

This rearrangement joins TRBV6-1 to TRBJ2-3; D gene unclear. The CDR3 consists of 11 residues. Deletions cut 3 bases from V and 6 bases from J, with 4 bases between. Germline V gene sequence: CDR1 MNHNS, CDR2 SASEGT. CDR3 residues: CASSDQDTQYF. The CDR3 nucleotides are TGTGCCAGCAGTGATCAGGATACGCAGTATTTT.

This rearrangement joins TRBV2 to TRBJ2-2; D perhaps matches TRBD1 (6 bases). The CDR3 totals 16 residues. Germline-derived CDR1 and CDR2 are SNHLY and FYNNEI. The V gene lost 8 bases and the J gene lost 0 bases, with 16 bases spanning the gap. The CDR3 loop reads CASLQGADTNTGELFF. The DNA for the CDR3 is TGTGCCAGCCTACAGGGCGCTGATACGAACACCGGGGAGCTGTTTTTT.

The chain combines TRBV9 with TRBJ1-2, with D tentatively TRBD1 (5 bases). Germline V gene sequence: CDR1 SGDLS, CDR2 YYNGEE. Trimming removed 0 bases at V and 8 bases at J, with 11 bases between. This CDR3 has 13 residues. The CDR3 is CASSVAGIVGYTF. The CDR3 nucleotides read TGTGCCAGCAGCGTAGCAGGGATCGTCGGCTACACCTTC.

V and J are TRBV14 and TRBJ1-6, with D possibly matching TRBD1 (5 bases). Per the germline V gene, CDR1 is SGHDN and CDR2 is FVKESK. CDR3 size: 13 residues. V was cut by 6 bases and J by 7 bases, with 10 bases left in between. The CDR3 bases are TGTGCCAGCAGAGTAGGGGTAAATTCACCCCTCCACTTT. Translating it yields CASRVGVNSPLHF.

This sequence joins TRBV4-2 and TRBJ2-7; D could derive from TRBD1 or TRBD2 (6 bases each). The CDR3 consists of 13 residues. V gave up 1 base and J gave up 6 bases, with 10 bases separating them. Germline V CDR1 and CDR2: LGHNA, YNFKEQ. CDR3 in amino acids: CASSQAGAGEQYF. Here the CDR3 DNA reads TGTGCCAGCAGCCAAGCGGGGGCTGGCGAGCAGTACTTC.

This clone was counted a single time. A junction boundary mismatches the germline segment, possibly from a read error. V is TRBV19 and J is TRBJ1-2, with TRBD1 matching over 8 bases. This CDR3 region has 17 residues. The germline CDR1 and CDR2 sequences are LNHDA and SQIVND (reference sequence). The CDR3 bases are TGTGCCAGTACCACATGGGGTGAGGGACAGGTGGGCTATGGCCACACCTTC. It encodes CASTTWGEGQVGYGHTF.

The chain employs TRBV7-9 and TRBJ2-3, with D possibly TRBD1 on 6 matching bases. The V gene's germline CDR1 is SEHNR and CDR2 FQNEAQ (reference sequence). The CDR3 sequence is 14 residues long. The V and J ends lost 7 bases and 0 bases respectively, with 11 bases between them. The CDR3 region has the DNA TGTGCCAGCACCAGGCAGGGGAGCACAGATACGCAGTATTTT. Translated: CASTRQGSTDTQYF.

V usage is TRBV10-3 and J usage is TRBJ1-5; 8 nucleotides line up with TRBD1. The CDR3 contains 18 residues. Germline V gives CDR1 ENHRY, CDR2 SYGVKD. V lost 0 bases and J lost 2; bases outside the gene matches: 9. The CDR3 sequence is CAISESKTGEVGNQPQHF. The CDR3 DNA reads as TGTGCCATCAGTGAGTCTAAGACAGGGGAAGTAGGCAATCAGCCCCAGCATTTT.

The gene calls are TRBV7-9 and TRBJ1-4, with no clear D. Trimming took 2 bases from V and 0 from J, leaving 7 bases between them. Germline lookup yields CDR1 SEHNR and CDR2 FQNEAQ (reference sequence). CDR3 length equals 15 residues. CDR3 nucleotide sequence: TGTGCCAGCAGCTTACCACCCGCAACTAATGAAAAACTGTTTTTT. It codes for CASSLPPATNEKLFF.

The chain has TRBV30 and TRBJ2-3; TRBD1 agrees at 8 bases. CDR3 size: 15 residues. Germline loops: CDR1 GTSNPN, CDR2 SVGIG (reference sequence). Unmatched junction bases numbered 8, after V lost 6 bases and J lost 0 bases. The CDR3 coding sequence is TGTGCCTGCAAGAGTGACAGGGGTAGCACAGATACGCAGTATTTT. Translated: CACKSDRGSTDTQYF.

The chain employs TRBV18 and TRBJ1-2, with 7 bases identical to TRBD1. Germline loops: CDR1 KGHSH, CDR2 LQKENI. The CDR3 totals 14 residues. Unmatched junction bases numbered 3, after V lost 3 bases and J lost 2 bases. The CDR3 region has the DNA TGTGCCAGCTCACCGGGGACAGCAAACTATGGCTACACCTTC. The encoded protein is CASSPGTANYGYTF.

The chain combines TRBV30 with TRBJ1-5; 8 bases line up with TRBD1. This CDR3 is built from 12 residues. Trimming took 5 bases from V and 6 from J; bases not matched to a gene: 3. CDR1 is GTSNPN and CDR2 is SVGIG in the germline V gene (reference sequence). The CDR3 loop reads CAWDRGGQPQHF. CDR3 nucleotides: TGTGCCTGGGACAGGGGAGGTCAGCCCCAGCATTTT.

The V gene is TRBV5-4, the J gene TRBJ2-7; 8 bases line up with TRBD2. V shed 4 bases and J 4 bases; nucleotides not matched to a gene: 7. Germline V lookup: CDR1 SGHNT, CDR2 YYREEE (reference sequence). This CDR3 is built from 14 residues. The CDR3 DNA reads TGTGCCAGCAGCGAACGGGGGGGCGGATACGAGCAGTACTTC. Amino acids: CASSERGGGYEQYF.

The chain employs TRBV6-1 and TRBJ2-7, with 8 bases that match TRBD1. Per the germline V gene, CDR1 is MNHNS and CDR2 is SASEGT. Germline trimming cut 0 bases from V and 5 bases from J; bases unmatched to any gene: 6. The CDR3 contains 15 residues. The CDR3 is CASSEAGAGGDEQYF. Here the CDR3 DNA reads TGTGCCAGCAGTGAAGCCGGGGCAGGGGGCGACGAGCAGTACTTC.

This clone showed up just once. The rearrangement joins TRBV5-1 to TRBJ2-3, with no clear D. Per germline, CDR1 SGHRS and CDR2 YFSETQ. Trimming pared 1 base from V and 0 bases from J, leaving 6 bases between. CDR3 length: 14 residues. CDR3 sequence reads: CASSLLYSTDTQYF. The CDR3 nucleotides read TGCGCCAGCAGCTTGCTATACAGCACAGATACGCAGTATTTT.

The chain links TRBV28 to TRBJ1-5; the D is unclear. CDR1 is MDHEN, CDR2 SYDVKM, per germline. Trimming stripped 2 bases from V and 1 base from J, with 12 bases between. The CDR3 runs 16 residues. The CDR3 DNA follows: TGTGCCAGCAGTTTAGGCTCAGTAGGGAGCAATCAGCCCCAGCATTTT. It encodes CASSLGSVGSNQPQHF.